These 17 T cell receptor beta chains were all obtained from the same sample, sequenced in a study of cytomegalovirus exposure and HLA in healthy donors. This PCR relied on a set of 60 Vbeta primers and 13 Jbeta primers. TCRdb's copy holds only in-frame clones and misses some; the assay was immunoSEQ multiplex PCR. In all, the sample yields 200,000 or so clones. Sample: PBMCs. The receptor source for this set is a boy aged 5-17 years in good health and CMV-seronegative.

The CDR3 is CASSLGTSGNEQYF. The CDR3, as DNA: TGTGCCAGCAGCTTAGGGACTAGCGGAAACGAGCAGTACTTC. The J gene is TRBJ2-5, the V gene TRBV7-6; 10 bases map to TRBD2. The J call may be wrong; the DNA end is better matched by TRBJ2-7. The germline CDR1 and CDR2 sequences are SGHVS and FNYEAQ. This CDR3 has 14 residues.

This chain connects TRBV18 to TRBJ1-1, with D tentatively TRBD1 (6 bases). Between the trimmed V and J ends, which lost 2 bases and 7 bases, there was a span of 14 bases. This CDR3 spans 14 amino acids. Germline V gene data show CDR1 as KGHSH and CDR2 as LQKENI. CDR3 sequence (DNA): TGTGCCAGCTCACCAGGACAGTCTGTGTTTGAAGCTTTCTTT. Translating gives CASSPGQSVFEAFF.

V usage is TRBV14 and J usage is TRBJ2-7; 7 bases line up with TRBD1. Losses at the gene ends were 0 bases for V and 7 bases for J; bases not matched to a gene: 12. Germline loops: CDR1 SGHDN, CDR2 FVKESK. The CDR3 sequence is 16 residues long. The CDR3 spells CASSQDLYGQAYEQYF. CDR3 DNA sequence: TGTGCCAGCAGCCAAGATTTATACGGACAGGCGTATGAGCAGTACTTC.

The chain employs TRBV19 and TRBJ2-6, with a weak D call TRBD1 (5 bases). The CDR3 has 15 amino acids. Germline V gives CDR1 LNHDA, CDR2 SQIVND (reference sequence). Trimming cost V 2 bases and J 0 bases, with 5 bases left between them. The CDR3 DNA follows: TGTGCCAGTAGTATACAGGGCTCTGGGGCCAACGTCCTGACTTTC. It codes for CASSIQGSGANVLTF.

This sequence joins TRBV10-3 and TRBJ1-1, with TRBD1 as a possible D gene (6 bases). V was pared by 10 bases and J by 1 base, with 13 bases between. The germline CDR1 and CDR2 sequences are ENHRY and SYGVKD. CDR3 length: 13 amino acids. DNA for the CDR3: TGTGCCACAAAACAGGGACCGAACACTGAAGCTTTCTTT. Protein: CATKQGPNTEAFF.

The J gene is TRBJ1-1, the V gene TRBV7-3; 8 nucleotides match TRBD1. Germline V lookup: CDR1 SGHTA, CDR2 FQGTGA. This CDR3 spans 15 amino acids. V lost 4 bases and J lost 2; bases outside the gene matches: 6. CDR3: CASSSRTGRNTEAFF. In DNA form, the CDR3 reads TGTGCCAGCAGCTCCAGGACAGGGCGAAACACTGAAGCTTTCTTT.

The J gene is TRBJ2-6, the V gene TRBV6-1; D gene unclear. This CDR3 is built from 19 residues. Between the trimmed V and J ends, which lost 0 bases and 5 bases, there was a span of 20 bases. Germline V gene lookup returns CDR1 MNHNS and CDR2 SASEGT. CDR3 nucleotides: TGTGCCAGCAGTGAAGCACCGGGTTTCGGATGGAATAGGGCCAACGTCCTGACTTTC. Protein sequence: CASSEAPGFGWNRANVLTF.

The chain recombines TRBV7-9 with TRBJ1-6; a weak D match, TRBD1 (5 bases). The CDR3 is made up of 12 amino acids. The V gene's germline CDR1 is SEHNR and CDR2 FQNEAQ (reference sequence). The germline V and J ends were trimmed by 5 bases and 10 bases, with 9 bases remaining between them. In nucleotides, the CDR3 is TGTGCCAGCAGCCGGGGGGAATCACCCCTCCACTTT. This gives the protein CASSRGESPLHF. Supplemented by reference TRBV7-9 and TRBJ1-6, the full variable domain reads DTGVSQNPRHKITKRGQNVTFRCDPISEHNRLYWYRQTLGQGPEFLTYFQNEAQLEKSRLLSDRFSAERPKGSFSTLEIQRTEQGDSAMYLCASSRGESPLHFGNGTRLTVT.

The CDR3 spells CASRVGLAGIQETQYF. Here the CDR3 DNA reads TGTGCCAGCAGAGTGGGACTAGCGGGGATCCAAGAGACCCAGTACTTC. V gene TRBV2 combines with J gene TRBJ2-5; 13 bases fit TRBD2. Germline trimming cut 6 bases from V and 1 base from J; bases unmatched to any gene: 5. The CDR3 spans 16 residues. Germline loops: CDR1 SNHLY, CDR2 FYNNEI. Full variable domain (remainder filled in from reference TRBV2 and TRBJ2-5): EPEVTQTPSHQVTQMGQEVILRCVPISNHLYFYWYRQILGQKVEFLVSFYNNEISEKSEIFDDQFSVERPDGSNFTLKIRSTKLEDSAMYFCASRVGLAGIQETQYFGPGTRLLVL.

This chain uses TRBV15 with TRBJ2-5; 8 bases line up with TRBD1. The J call is doubtful: the DNA matches TRBJ2-7 better. The CDR3 runs 15 residues. CDR1 and CDR2 from the germline V gene are LNHNV and YYDKDF (reference sequence). The CDR3, as DNA: TGTGCCACCAGCAGAGATAGGACAGGGTCCCACGAGCAGTACTTC. Translating it yields CATSRDRTGSHEQYF.

The chain is built from TRBV19 and TRBJ2-7, with 11 bases fitting TRBD1. This CDR3 has 15 amino acids. Germline-derived CDR1 and CDR2 are LNHDA and SQIVND (reference sequence). Trimming took 5 bases from V and 4 from J; bases not matched to a gene: 7. The CDR3 coding sequence is TGTGCCAGTAGTCCTGGATGGGACAGGGGGTACGAGCAGTACTTC. This sequence encodes CASSPGWDRGYEQYF.

The V and J genes are TRBV28 and TRBJ2-1; 8 bases match TRBD2. Germline V lookup: CDR1 MDHEN, CDR2 SYDVKM. Trimming removed 5 bases from V and 9 bases from J; junction bases left unmatched: 12. The CDR3 is 15 amino acids. CDR3 loop: CASSPRLASSGEQFF. The CDR3 DNA follows: TGTGCCAGCAGTCCGCGACTAGCGAGCTCCGGTGAGCAGTTCTTC.

V gene TRBV11-2 combines with J gene TRBJ2-3; 12 bases match TRBD2. Germline CDR1 reads SGHAT; CDR2 reads FQNNGV. This CDR3 has 17 residues. The ends lost 1 base at V and 6 bases at J; junction bases unmatched: 8. The CDR3 coding sequence is TGTGCCAGCAGCTTAGGTCCTAGCGGGGGGGCCGGTGATACGCAGTATTTT. It encodes CASSLGPSGGAGDTQYF.

The chain employs TRBV2 and TRBJ2-3; TRBD1 is a possible D gene (5 bases). CDR3 length: 17 residues. V gave up 2 bases and J gave up 6 bases, with 21 bases separating them. CDR1 is SNHLY, CDR2 FYNNEI, per germline. CDR3: CASSESPDRGRGDTQYF. Here the CDR3 DNA reads TGTGCCAGCAGTGAAAGTCCAGATAGGGGCCGTGGGGATACGCAGTATTTT.

In regard to this clone: One junction end disagrees with the germline gene, perhaps due to a read error. The J gene is TRBJ1-1, the V gene TRBV9, with TRBD1 identical over 8 bases. CDR3 length: 14 residues. The germline V gene has CDR1 SGDLS and CDR2 YYNGEE. The CDR3 protein is CASSPRQGNAEAFF. CDR3 DNA sequence: TGTGCCAGCAGCCCCCGACAGGGGAACGCTGAAGCTTTCTTT.

This chain connects TRBV27 to TRBJ1-1, with 11 bases that match TRBD1. Germline V CDR1 and CDR2: MNHEY, SMNVEV (reference sequence). With V trimmed by 8 bases and J by 11 bases, 10 bases remained unmatched. The CDR3 covers 13 residues. CDR3 in amino acids: CASPGTGGIGAFF. CDR3 coding DNA: TGTGCCAGCCCCGGGACAGGGGGAATTGGTGCTTTCTTT.

V gene TRBV27 combines with J gene TRBJ2-2; 7 bases align to TRBD2. The CDR3 runs 16 residues. The germline gives CDR1 MNHEY, CDR2 SMNVEV (reference sequence). V was pared by 5 bases and J by 3 bases, with 9 bases of the junction left unmatched. CDR3 bases: TGTGCCAGCAGTACTCGCCGGGGGAGGGACACCGGGGAGCTGTTTTTT. It encodes CASSTRRGRDTGELFF.